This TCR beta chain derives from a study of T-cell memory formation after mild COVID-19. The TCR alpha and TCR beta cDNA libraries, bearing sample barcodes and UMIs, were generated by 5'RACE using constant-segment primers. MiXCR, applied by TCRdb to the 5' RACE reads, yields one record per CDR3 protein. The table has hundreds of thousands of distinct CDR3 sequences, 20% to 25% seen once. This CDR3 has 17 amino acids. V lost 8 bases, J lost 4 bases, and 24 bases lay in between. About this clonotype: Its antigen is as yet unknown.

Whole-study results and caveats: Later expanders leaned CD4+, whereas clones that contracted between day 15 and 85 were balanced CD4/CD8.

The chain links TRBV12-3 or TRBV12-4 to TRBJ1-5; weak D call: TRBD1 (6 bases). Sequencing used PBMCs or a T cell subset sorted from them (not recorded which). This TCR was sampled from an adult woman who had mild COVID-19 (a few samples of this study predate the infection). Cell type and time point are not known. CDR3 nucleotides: TGTGCCAGCCCCCCCGGGACATTTGTTTCCTTTAATCAGCCCCAGCATTTT. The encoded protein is CASPPGTFVSFNQPQHF.